A single sample is the source of the 25 T cell receptor beta chains below, sequenced in a study of T cell changes during pregnancy in multiple sclerosis. Sequencing used immunoSEQ multiplex PCR; TCRdb keeps in-frame clones, though not all of them. The table records more than 65,000 clones, more than 80% of them present only once. The material sequenced was CD4+ T cells from peripheral blood mononuclear cells, taken before pregnancy. The receptors originated from a female donor with multiple sclerosis, enrolled in a pregnancy study.

This chain joins TRBV5-4 and TRBJ1-2, with 8 nucleotides matching TRBD1. CDR1 and CDR2 from the germline V gene are SGHNT and YYREEE (reference sequence). CDR3 size: 17 residues. Trimming took 5 bases from V and 0 from J; bases not matched to a gene: 12. CDR3 nucleotide sequence: TGTGCCAGCAGTGCCACCGGGACAGGCCGGACTAACTATGGCTACACCTTC. Amino acid sequence: CASSATGTGRTNYGYTF.

J is TRBJ2-7 and V is TRBV7-8, with D perhaps matching TRBD2 (5 bases). Trimming took off 2 bases at V and 4 bases at J, with 21 bases between the two ends. Per germline, CDR1 SGHVS and CDR2 FQNEAQ. The CDR3 totals 17 residues. Here the CDR3 reads CASSLPPRAARGYEQYF. CDR3 nucleotide sequence: TGTGCCAGCAGCTTACCCCCACGAGCGGCCCGGGGATACGAGCAGTACTTC.

This chain joins TRBV2 and TRBJ2-5, with D perhaps TRBD1 (6 bases). V gave up 4 bases and J gave up 5 bases, with 8 bases separating them. The CDR3 is 12 amino acids. Germline V gene data show CDR1 as SNHLY and CDR2 as FYNNEI. The CDR3 DNA is TGTGCCAGCAGTGTGAGGGGGGAGACCCAGTACTTC. Its translation is CASSVRGETQYF.

The CDR3 nucleotides are TGCAGCGTTGAGGAGGGATTGAGGGACTACACCTTC. It codes for CSVEEGLRDYTF. The chain is built from TRBV29-1 and TRBJ1-2; D is undetermined. The V end lost 3 bases, the J end lost 10 bases, and 15 bases lay between the germline ends. The germline CDR1 and CDR2 sequences are SQVTM and ANQGSEA. The CDR3 consists of 12 residues.

The CDR3 DNA is TGTGCCATCACCAACACGGGACAGTCCTACAATGAGCAGTTCTTC. This encodes CAITNTGQSYNEQFF. The rearrangement uses TRBV10-3 and TRBJ2-1; 7 bases match TRBD1. This CDR3 is built from 15 residues. Looked up from germline, CDR1 is ENHRY and CDR2 is SYGVKD. The junction had 7 bases not matched to a gene; V was cut back by 7 bases and J by 1 base.

This clone has only a few counts. The chain couples TRBV30 to TRBJ1-6; possibly TRBD1 for D (6 bases). Per germline, CDR1 GTSNPN and CDR2 SVGIG (reference sequence). The V and J ends lost 1 base and 6 bases respectively, with 10 bases between them. The CDR3 loop spans 14 amino acids. In nucleotides, the CDR3 is TGTGCCTGGAGTGCCCCAGGGGTTAATTCACCCCTCCACTTT. It codes for CAWSAPGVNSPLHF.

The chain links TRBV30 to TRBJ1-3; TRBD1 agrees at 7 bases. V gave up 0 bases and J gave up 0 bases; unmatched junction bases: 2. The CDR3 length is 15 residues. The germline gives CDR1 GTSNPN, CDR2 SVGIG (reference sequence). This CDR3 is CAWSVGTVSGNTIYF. The CDR3 DNA follows: TGTGCCTGGAGTGTAGGGACAGTCTCTGGAAACACCATATATTTT.

This chain links TRBV6-1 with TRBJ1-2; tentative D call: TRBD1 (5 bases). The CDR3 covers 13 residues. The V and J ends lost 5 bases and 7 bases respectively, with 14 bases between them. The germline gives CDR1 MNHNS, CDR2 SASEGT. The CDR3 spells CASSPTVGAGYTF. In DNA, the CDR3 is TGTGCCAGCAGTCCGACAGTCGGAGCTGGCTACACCTTC.

The rearrangement joins TRBV2 to TRBJ1-5; unclear D gene. Looked up from germline, CDR1 is SNHLY and CDR2 is FYNNEI. V gave up 6 bases and J gave up 1 base, with 10 bases separating them. CDR3 size: 14 residues. The CDR3 nucleotides are TGTGCCAGCAGGGAGGTATTGAGCAATCAGCCCCAGCATTTT. Encoded protein: CASREVLSNQPQHF.

The chain uses TRBV27 and TRBJ2-3; D possibly corresponds to TRBD2 (5 bases). Germline V gene sequence: CDR1 MNHEY, CDR2 SMNVEV (reference sequence). V lost 2 bases and J lost 4, with 19 bases in between. CDR3 size: 17 residues. The chain's CDR3 is CASSLGRPGLRADTQYF. CDR3 nucleotide sequence: TGTGCCAGCAGTTTAGGGAGACCGGGCCTGAGGGCAGATACGCAGTATTTT.

This chain uses TRBV21-1 with TRBJ2-1; TRBD1, the table's D call, lacks a check against the DNA. TRBV21-1 is assigned pseudogene status. The CDR3 runs 18 residues. DNA for the CDR3: TGTGCCAGCAGGGTGGGGGAAGAGGACACAGCTAGGGGGAATGAGCAGTTCTTC. It translates to CASRVGEEDTARGNEQFF.

The J gene is TRBJ2-1, the V gene TRBV27, with 10 bases identical to TRBD2. The germline V gene encodes CDR1 MNHEY and CDR2 SMNVEV (reference sequence). V lost 5 bases and J lost 0; bases outside the gene matches: 4. The CDR3 length is 16 residues. The CDR3 sequence: CASSMGLAFSYNEQFF. The CDR3 DNA follows: TGTGCCAGCAGTATGGGACTAGCGTTCTCCTACAATGAGCAGTTCTTC.

V and J are TRBV14 and TRBJ2-3; TRBD1 agrees at 7 bases. Germline values: CDR1 SGHDN, CDR2 FVKESK. The CDR3 extends over 16 amino acids. V dropped 1 base and J dropped 0; count of bases not matched to a gene: 4. In nucleotides, the CDR3 is TGTGCCAGCAGCCAAGTTACGACAGGGAGCACAGATACGCAGTATTTT. This sequence encodes CASSQVTTGSTDTQYF.

The chain uses TRBV9 and TRBJ2-2; 16 bases match TRBD2. V was pared by 4 bases and J by 1 base, with 10 bases of the junction left unmatched. The CDR3 length is 20 residues. Germline V gene lookup returns CDR1 SGDLS and CDR2 YYNGEE. CDR3 coding DNA: TGTGCCAGCAGCCTCCCGGGACTAGCGGGAGGGCCGAGGAACACCGGGGAGCTGTTTTTT. Its translation is CASSLPGLAGGPRNTGELFF.

The DNA of the CDR3 is TGCGCCAGCAGCTTGGACAGGGGCGGGACTGAAGCTTTCTTT. Protein sequence: CASSLDRGGTEAFF. The chain recombines TRBV5-1 with TRBJ1-1, with TRBD1 matching over 7 bases. V was clipped by 0 bases and J by 5 bases; unmatched bases: 4. CDR1 is SGHRS, CDR2 YFSETQ, per germline. The CDR3 has 14 residues.

V gene TRBV29-1 combines with J gene TRBJ2-5, with 11 positions matching TRBD2. Germline V gene data show CDR1 as SQVTM and CDR2 as ANQGSEA. There are 14 residues in the CDR3. The junction had 15 bases not matched to a gene; V was cut back by 6 bases and J by 12 bases. The CDR3 DNA sequence: TGCAGCGTCCCGAACCCTAGCGGGGGGCTTGCCGAGTACTTC. Its translation: CSVPNPSGGLAEYF.

The chain links TRBV5-1 to TRBJ2-5, with TRBD2 as a possible D gene (6 bases). Germline CDR1 and CDR2: SGHRS and YFSETQ. CDR3 length: 13 residues. V lost 3 bases and J lost 5, with 11 bases in between. CDR3 nucleotide sequence: TGCGCCAGCAGCTCACCAGGGACTGAGACCCAGTACTTC. Protein product: CASSSPGTETQYF.

The V call is TRBV7-8, the J call TRBJ2-7; D might be TRBD2 (6 bases). Trimming took 0 bases from V and 4 from J, leaving 13 bases between them. Germline V lookup: CDR1 SGHVS, CDR2 FQNEAQ. This CDR3 has 15 residues. The CDR3 sequence: CASSLADGSVYEQYF. Written as DNA, the CDR3 is TGTGCCAGCAGCTTAGCGGACGGGAGTGTTTACGAGCAGTACTTC. Supplemented by reference TRBV7-8 and TRBJ2-7, the full variable domain reads GAGVSQSPRYKVAKRGQDVALRCDPISGHVSLFWYQQALGQGPEFLTYFQNEAQLDKSGLPSDRFFAERPEGSVSTLKIQRTQQEDSAVYLCASSLADGSVYEQYFGPGTRLTVT.

J is TRBJ2-1 and V is TRBV7-8; D unclear. Germline CDR1 and CDR2: SGHVS and FQNEAQ. V lost 3 bases to trimming and J lost 2 bases, with 11 bases between them. The CDR3 length is 15 residues. In DNA form, the CDR3 reads TGTGCCAGCAGCTTGGCAATCCTCGCCTACAATGAGCAGTTCTTC. Translated, it gives CASSLAILAYNEQFF.

The gene calls are TRBV6-1 and TRBJ1-1; tentatively, D is TRBD1 (6 bases). V lost 3 bases and J 4 bases, leaving 15 bases between the germline ends. The germline V gene encodes CDR1 MNHNS and CDR2 SASEGT. This CDR3 comprises 15 residues. As DNA, the CDR3 is TGTGCCAGCAGTGACAGGGGCTCAAGAACCACTGAAGCTTTCTTT. Its translation: CASSDRGSRTTEAFF.

For the CDR3, the DNA is TGTGCCAGTAGTACCCGGACAGGACCTATCTCTGGAAACACCATATATTTT. This sequence encodes CASSTRTGPISGNTIYF. The chain recombines TRBV19 with TRBJ1-3; 7 bases line up with TRBD1. The V gene's germline CDR1 is LNHDA and CDR2 SQIVND (reference sequence). The CDR3 covers 17 residues. V shed 4 bases, J shed 0 bases, and the junction held 9 bases outside the gene matches. The full variable domain, rest sourced from reference TRBV19 and TRBJ1-3, is DGGITQSPKYLFRKEGQNVTLSCEQNLNHDAMYWYRQDPGQGLRLIYYSQIVNDFQKGDIAEGYSVSREKKESFPLTVTSAQKNPTAFYLCASSTRTGPISGNTIYFGEGSWLTVV.

This chain links TRBV6-1 with TRBJ1-1; a weak D match, TRBD1 (6 bases). Germline loops: CDR1 MNHNS, CDR2 SASEGT. V gave up 6 bases and J gave up 8 bases, with 16 bases separating them. CDR3 length: 13 amino acids. CDR3 residues: CASRTTTGVEAFF. DNA of the CDR3: TGTGCCAGCAGGACTACGACAGGAGTGGAAGCTTTCTTT.

The count of this clone is one. The CDR3 DNA reads as TGCGCCAGCAGTCAACAGCGACGGGCGGGGGGCAATCAGCCCCAGCATTTT. It encodes CASSQQRRAGGNQPQHF. This chain joins TRBV23-1 and TRBJ1-5, with D perhaps TRBD1 (5 bases). TRBV23-1 is placed among ORFs of uncertain function. This CDR3 has 17 residues. The ends were cut back, 2 bases at V and 2 bases at J, with 16 bases in the middle.

V gene TRBV10-3 combines with J gene TRBJ2-1; 7 bases align to TRBD2. Trimming removed 0 bases from V and 7 bases from J; junction bases left unmatched: 9. The CDR3 sequence is 16 residues long. Germline CDR1 ENHRY, CDR2 SYGVKD. Written as DNA, the CDR3 is TGTGCCATCAGTGAGTCGGGGCGGGAGACGAGAAATGAGCAGTTCTTC. As protein: CAISESGRETRNEQFF.

The rearrangement links TRBV30 to TRBJ1-2; the match to TRBD1 covers 11 bases. J gave up 4 bases and V 3 bases, and 10 bases lay outside the gene matches. CDR1 is GTSNPN and CDR2 is SVGIG in the germline V gene (reference sequence). CDR3 length: 16 amino acids. The CDR3 DNA follows: TGTGCCTGGAGCGAAAGCGGGACAGGGGGGGTCTATGGCTACACCTTC. This sequence encodes CAWSESGTGGVYGYTF.